A few counts support the clone carrying this T cell receptor (beta chain). Its matching antigen is unknown. The entry originates in a study of beta chain features in type 1 diabetes. Findings and caveats of the study: The naive, central memory and Treg TCRB repertoires of patients appeared to be more similar to one another than those of healthy donors. Shorter templates might be favored by PCR, equally in patients and controls. High-TCR-expressing cells could be over-represented by cDNA sequencing.

Central memory, naive, regulatory and stem cell-like memory CD4+ cells were sorted by CD45RO/CCR7/CD25/CD127/CD95/CD27. The CDR3 covers 14 residues. The germline V gene encodes CDR1 LNHDA and CDR2 SQIVND (reference sequence). Between the trimmed V and J ends, which lost 4 bases and 2 bases, there was a span of 9 bases. Sequencing targeted expressed TCRB transcripts, as all isolated RNA had been reverse transcribed. Libraries were prepared by immunoSEQ multiplex PCR; TCRdb keeps only in-frame clonotypes and omits some of them. The profile shows roughly 400,000 clones, roughly 16% of them singletons. The V and J genes are TRBV19 and TRBJ1-5; D might be TRBD1 (6 bases). The sequence was obtained from a woman in her late teens or twenties in good health. Source material: naive CD4+ T cells from blood. The CDR3: CASSNRAGNQPQHF. The CDR3 DNA follows: TGTGCCAGTAGTAACAGGGCGGGCAATCAGCCCCAGCATTTT.